This entry lists 30 T cell receptor beta chains sequenced from one sample in a study of blood T cell repertoires in COVID-19. TCRdb's table, derived via immunoSEQ multiplex PCR, lists solely in-frame clones and lacks some. This table holds approximately 240,000 clones, roughly 80% found once. Material: peripheral blood. The receptors come from a woman in her thirties or forties with active or convalescent COVID-19.

This clone was picked up one time. The CDR3 nucleotides read TGTGCCAGCAGCTCAGGACAATCCGGGGAGCTGTTTTTT. This sequence encodes CASSSGQSGELFF. The chain combines TRBV7-9 with TRBJ2-2, with a weak D call TRBD1 (5 bases). Germline CDR1 is SEHNR and CDR2 is FQNEAQ (reference sequence). The ends were cut back, 4 bases at V and 6 bases at J, with 9 bases in the middle. The CDR3 consists of 13 residues.

This clone is a singleton in its sample. This chain links TRBV4-1 with TRBJ1-5; no reliable D call. V lost 1 base and J lost 4, with 8 bases in between. The CDR3 runs 14 residues. CDR1 MGHRA and CDR2 YSYEKL come from the germline V gene. CDR3 protein: CASSQAASNQPQHF. DNA of the CDR3: TGCGCCAGCAGCCAAGCTGCCAGTAATCAGCCCCAGCATTTT.

The rearrangement uses TRBV5-5 and TRBJ1-2, with 9 nucleotides matching TRBD1. This CDR3 is 16 amino acids long. Losses at the gene ends were 4 bases for V and 4 bases for J; bases not matched to a gene: 11. Germline V CDR1 and CDR2: SGHKS, YYEKEE (reference sequence). The CDR3 bases are TGTGCCAGCAGCACGGGACAGGGACAATCAGTCTATGGCTACACCTTC. This translates into CASSTGQGQSVYGYTF.

The rearrangement uses TRBV2 and TRBJ1-4; tentatively, D is TRBD1 (5 bases). The CDR3 extends over 12 amino acids. V shed 7 bases and J shed 11 bases, with 14 bases lying between them. Germline V CDR1 and CDR2: SNHLY, FYNNEI. CDR3 sequence: CASIDPGGKLFF. The CDR3 DNA reads as TGTGCCAGCATCGATCCCGGGGGGAAACTGTTTTTT.

The chain uses TRBV7-8 and TRBJ2-1; D uncertain. The germline CDR1 and CDR2 sequences are SGHVS and FQNEAQ. V gave up 0 bases and J gave up 10 bases, with 13 bases separating them. CDR3 length: 14 residues. CDR3 region: CASSLALSYGEQFF. The CDR3 bases are TGTGCCAGCAGCTTAGCGCTTAGCTATGGCGAGCAGTTCTTC.

This clone appeared a few times. V is TRBV6-5 and J is TRBJ1-2; 10 bases line up with TRBD1. Per the germline V gene, CDR1 is MNHEY and CDR2 is SVGAGI. CDR3 size: 15 residues. The V segment lost 2 bases and the J segment 4 bases; nucleotides outside the gene matches: 4. As DNA, the CDR3 is TGTGCCAGCAGTTACGGACAGGGGGGAGGCTATGGCTACACCTTC. Translating it yields CASSYGQGGGYGYTF.

The chain combines TRBV7-3 with TRBJ2-3; 7 bases fit TRBD1. The CDR3 sequence is 14 residues long. Trimming took 6 bases from V and 2 from J; bases not matched to a gene: 5. Germline loops: CDR1 SGHTA, CDR2 FQGTGA. The CDR3 DNA is TGTGCCAGCAGTATCGGACAGGACACAGATACGCAGTATTTT. Amino acids: CASSIGQDTDTQYF. Full variable domain (missing parts from reference TRBV7-3 and TRBJ2-3): GAGVSQTPSNKVTEKGKYVELRCDPISGHTALYWYRQSLGQGPEFLIYFQGTGAADDSGLPNDRFFAVRPEGSVSTLKIQRTERGDSAVYLCASSIGQDTDTQYFGPGTRLTVL.

This rearrangement joins TRBV30 to TRBJ2-3, with D maybe TRBD1 (7 bases). The V and J ends lost 4 bases and 1 base respectively, with 15 bases between them. CDR3 length: 15 residues. Germline V gene lookup returns CDR1 GTSNPN and CDR2 SVGIG (reference sequence). This chain's CDR3 is CAWTTGAGRTDTQYF. The CDR3 DNA follows: TGTGCCTGGACTACAGGGGCGGGGCGCACAGATACGCAGTATTTT.

This rearrangement joins TRBV15 to TRBJ1-6, with no clear D. The CDR3 totals 14 residues. V was shortened by 8 bases and J by 10 bases, with 18 bases between the two germline ends. Germline-derived CDR1 and CDR2 are LNHNV and YYDKDF (reference sequence). CDR3 in amino acids: CATQTGNVNSPLHF. For the CDR3, the DNA is TGTGCCACCCAAACCGGGAACGTGAACTCACCCCTCCACTTT.

The chain carries TRBV25-1 and TRBJ1-1, with 8 bases identical to TRBD1. Germline values: CDR1 MGHDK, CDR2 SYGVNS. V dropped 4 bases and J dropped 7; count of bases not matched to a gene: 8. This CDR3 has 14 residues. CDR3 protein: CASSGPGQALEAFF. The CDR3 DNA follows: TGTGCCAGCAGTGGACCGGGACAGGCTCTTGAAGCTTTCTTT.

CDR3 in DNA: TGTGCCTGGAGGGGTTCAGGGTATGGCTACACCTTC. This translates into CAWRGSGYGYTF. V is TRBV30 and J is TRBJ1-2; TRBD1 might be the D (5 bases). The CDR3 consists of 12 residues. Trimming removed 3 bases from V and 5 bases from J, with 10 bases in between. The germline CDR1 and CDR2 sequences are GTSNPN and SVGIG (reference sequence).

This clone appeared once. V is TRBV7-3 and J is TRBJ2-3; 9 bases map to TRBD2. This CDR3 has 15 amino acids. The V gene end was trimmed by 3 bases and the J gene end by 5 bases; junction bases not matched to a gene: 6. Germline CDR1 and CDR2: SGHTA and FQGTGA. Here the CDR3 reads CASSFGGGAEDTQYF. The CDR3 coding sequence is TGTGCCAGCAGCTTCGGCGGGGGGGCCGAAGATACGCAGTATTTT.

This chain joins TRBV2 and TRBJ2-3; 9 nucleotides match TRBD2. V trimming: 5 bases; J trimming: 0 bases; junction bases outside the gene matches: 3. The germline V gene has CDR1 SNHLY and CDR2 FYNNEI. The CDR3 is made up of 15 amino acids. Here the CDR3 reads CASSLGLASTDTQYF. CDR3 in DNA: TGTGCCAGCAGTTTGGGACTAGCTAGCACAGATACGCAGTATTTT. Supplemented by reference TRBV2 and TRBJ2-3, the full variable domain reads EPEVTQTPSHQVTQMGQEVILRCVPISNHLYFYWYRQILGQKVEFLVSFYNNEISEKSEIFDDQFSVERPDGSNFTLKIRSTKLEDSAMYFCASSLGLASTDTQYFGPGTRLTVL.

The V gene is TRBV15, the J gene TRBJ1-2, with a weak D call TRBD1 (5 bases). CDR1 is LNHNV, CDR2 YYDKDF, per germline (reference sequence). This CDR3 is 14 amino acids long. V dropped 1 base and J dropped 4 bases, with 10 bases sitting between them. DNA of the CDR3: TGTGCCACCAGCAGAGGGGGGGAGGGCTATGGCTACACCTTC. Protein product: CATSRGGEGYGYTF.

The V gene is TRBV30, the J gene TRBJ1-2, with 10 positions matching TRBD1. This CDR3 region has 15 residues. Looked up from germline, CDR1 is GTSNPN and CDR2 is SVGIG (reference sequence). V was clipped by 1 base and J by 4 bases; unmatched bases: 6. Here the CDR3 DNA reads TGTGCCTGGAGTGAGCGGACAGGGGGGGCCTATGGCTACACCTTC. It yields the protein CAWSERTGGAYGYTF.

V gene TRBV5-5 combines with J gene TRBJ2-7; no clear D gene. V lost 1 base and J lost 6, with 11 bases in between. The germline V gene has CDR1 SGHKS and CDR2 YYEKEE (reference sequence). The CDR3 has 13 residues. The CDR3 sequence is CASSLPGSSEQYF. The CDR3 bases are TGTGCCAGCAGCTTGCCCGGGTCCAGCGAGCAGTACTTC.

The rearrangement joins TRBV10-3 to TRBJ1-2, with a tentative D call TRBD1 (6 bases). Trimming pared 6 bases from V and 8 bases from J, leaving 19 bases between. The CDR3 spans 14 residues. Germline V gene data show CDR1 as ENHRY and CDR2 as SYGVKD. The CDR3 DNA sequence: TGTGCCATCAGGATTGGGCGCAACAGGGACGGCTACACCTTC. It yields the protein CAIRIGRNRDGYTF.

The chain has TRBV23-1 and TRBJ2-1; D remains unclear. TRBV23-1 is flagged as an ORF with uncertain function. The CDR3 covers 16 residues. Between the trimmed V and J ends, which lost 4 bases and 3 bases, there was a span of 16 bases. The CDR3 sequence is CASSPPRSSYYNEQFF. CDR3 coding DNA: TGCGCCAGCAGTCCCCCGAGGAGCTCCTACTACAATGAGCAGTTCTTC.

J is TRBJ2-5 and V is TRBV11-2; D gene ambiguous. CDR3 length equals 14 residues. The V end lost 0 bases, the J end lost 5 bases, and 10 bases lay between the germline ends. The germline V gene has CDR1 SGHAT and CDR2 FQNNGV. CDR3 DNA: TGTGCCAGCAGCTTAGATCCAGTTTTGGAGACCCAGTACTTC. Translation gives CASSLDPVLETQYF.

The CDR3 coding sequence is TGCGCCAGCAGCTTGGTATCTGGTGCGCCACAGGGGAATTCACCCCTCCACTTT. Its protein is CASSLVSGAPQGNSPLHF. The chain links TRBV5-1 to TRBJ1-6, with 7 bases that match TRBD1. CDR3 length: 18 amino acids. With 0 bases clipped from V and 7 bases from J, the junction kept 13 bases outside the gene matches. Germline V gives CDR1 SGHRS, CDR2 YFSETQ.

This clone came up a few times. This CDR3 reads CAWSASGSTDTQYF. The CDR3 region has the DNA TGTGCCTGGAGCGCTAGCGGTAGCACAGATACGCAGTATTTT. The chain couples TRBV30 to TRBJ2-3, with TRBD2 identical over 7 bases. The length of the CDR3 is 14 residues. Germline values: CDR1 GTSNPN, CDR2 SVGIG (reference sequence). The V gene end was trimmed by 3 bases and the J gene end by 0 bases; junction bases not matched to a gene: 3.

The chain combines TRBV18 with TRBJ2-1; TRBD1 might be the D (5 bases). With 4 bases removed from V and 9 bases from J, the gap between germline ends came to 16 bases. Germline V lookup: CDR1 KGHSH, CDR2 LQKENI. The CDR3 is made up of 14 amino acids. CDR3 region: CASSLGRWGGEQFF. CDR3 DNA: TGTGCCAGCTCACTCGGTCGCTGGGGCGGTGAGCAGTTCTTC.

The CDR3 bases are TGTGCCAGTAGTACGGGTCCCGGGACAGGGTTTGGCTACACCTTC. As protein: CASSTGPGTGFGYTF. This chain connects TRBV19 to TRBJ1-2; the match to TRBD1 covers 9 bases. The length of the CDR3 is 15 residues. The trim removed 4 bases at V and 7 bases at J, leaving 10 bases unmatched. Germline loops: CDR1 LNHDA, CDR2 SQIVND (reference sequence).

V gene TRBV5-1 combines with J gene TRBJ2-1; D is unresolved. Trimming shortened V by 3 bases and J by 6 bases, and 10 bases separated the two germline ends. The CDR3 has 13 residues. The germline V gene has CDR1 SGHRS and CDR2 YFSETQ. CDR3 protein: CASSWAVSNEQFF. The DNA of the CDR3 is TGCGCCAGCAGCTGGGCCGTAAGCAATGAGCAGTTCTTC.

The chain employs TRBV6-5 and TRBJ2-7; 10 bases map to TRBD1. The CDR3 is 13 residues long. Germline V lookup: CDR1 MNHEY, CDR2 SVGAGI. V was pared by 5 bases and J by 6 bases, with 4 bases of the junction left unmatched. The CDR3 region is CASSRTGGGEQYV. CDR3 DNA sequence: TGTGCCAGCAGTCGGACAGGGGGAGGCGAGCAGTACGTC.

V gene TRBV9 combines with J gene TRBJ2-1, with 10 bases aligning to TRBD1. The ends lost 3 bases at V and 10 bases at J; junction bases unmatched: 16. This CDR3 region has 17 residues. Germline V gene sequence: CDR1 SGDLS, CDR2 YYNGEE. CDR3 residues: CASSAPDGTGAYGEQFF. The CDR3 DNA reads TGTGCCAGCAGCGCCCCCGATGGGACAGGGGCTTATGGAGAGCAGTTCTTC.

The V and J genes are TRBV19 and TRBJ1-5; the D gene is possibly TRBD1 (5 bases). CDR3 length: 15 residues. The germline V gene encodes CDR1 LNHDA and CDR2 SQIVND (reference sequence). Trimming removed 5 bases from V and 2 bases from J, with 13 bases in between. The CDR3 reads CASSPGLSGNQPQHF. CDR3 DNA sequence: TGTGCCAGTAGTCCGGGACTTTCTGGCAATCAGCCCCAGCATTTT.

This chain links TRBV5-1 with TRBJ1-2, with TRBD1 matching 8 bases. Germline V gene data show CDR1 as SGHRS and CDR2 as YFSETQ. CDR3 length: 14 amino acids. The trim removed 4 bases at V and 3 bases at J, leaving 5 bases unmatched. CDR3 DNA sequence: TGCGCCAGCAGCCGGACAGGGTTCGACTATGGCTACACCTTC. This codes for CASSRTGFDYGYTF.

The CDR3 sequence: CASSIGLGAGETQYF. The CDR3 DNA is TGTGCCAGTAGTATAGGCTTAGGAGCCGGGGAGACCCAGTACTTC. The V gene is TRBV19, the J gene TRBJ2-5, with D unclear. From germline, CDR1 is LNHDA and CDR2 SQIVND (reference sequence). Trimming cost V 1 base and J 5 bases, with 14 bases left between them. This CDR3 has 15 amino acids. The full variable domain, completed using reference TRBV19 and TRBJ2-5, is DGGITQSPKYLFRKEGQNVTLSCEQNLNHDAMYWYRQDPGQGLRLIYYSQIVNDFQKGDIAEGYSVSREKKESFPLTVTSAQKNPTAFYLCASSIGLGAGETQYFGPGTRLLVL.

The V gene is TRBV9, the J gene TRBJ1-1; D possibly corresponds to TRBD1 (5 bases). V lost 3 bases to trimming and J lost 4 bases, with 16 bases between them. CDR1 is SGDLS and CDR2 is YYNGEE in the germline V gene. This CDR3 has 15 amino acids. CDR3 in amino acids: CASSAKTVEGTEAFF. The CDR3, as DNA: TGTGCCAGCAGCGCCAAGACAGTGGAGGGCACTGAAGCTTTCTTT.